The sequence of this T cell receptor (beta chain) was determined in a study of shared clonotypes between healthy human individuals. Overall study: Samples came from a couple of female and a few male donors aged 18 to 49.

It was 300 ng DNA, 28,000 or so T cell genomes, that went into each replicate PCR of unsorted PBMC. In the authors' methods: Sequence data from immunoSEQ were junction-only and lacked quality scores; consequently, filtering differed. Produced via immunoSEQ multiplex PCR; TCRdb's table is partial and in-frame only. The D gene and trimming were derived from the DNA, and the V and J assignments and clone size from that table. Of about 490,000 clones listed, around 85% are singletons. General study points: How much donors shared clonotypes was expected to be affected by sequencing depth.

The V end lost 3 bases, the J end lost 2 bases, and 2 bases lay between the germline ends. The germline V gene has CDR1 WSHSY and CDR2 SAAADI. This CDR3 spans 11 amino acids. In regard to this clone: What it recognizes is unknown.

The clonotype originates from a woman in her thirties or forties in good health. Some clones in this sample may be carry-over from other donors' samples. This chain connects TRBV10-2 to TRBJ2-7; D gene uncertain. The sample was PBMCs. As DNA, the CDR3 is TGCGCCAGCAGTGATGCCTACGAGCAGTACTTC. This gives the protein CASSDAYEQYF.